These T cell receptor beta chains were read from a single sample in a study of OX40 agonist ivuxolimab in advanced cancers. The method was immunoSEQ multiplex PCR; TCRdb's version includes in-frame clones alone and lacks a portion of them. The data hold tens of thousands of clones, with around 80% observed a single time. Sequencing was performed on CD4+ or CD8+ T cells sorted from blood, taken in a trial of the OX40 agonist ivuxolimab. The receptors derive from an adult with an advanced solid tumor such as melanoma, head and neck, liver or kidney cancer. The CDR3 runs from the conserved cysteine through the conserved F or W. Each record gives: clone size, D gene, J gene, V gene, CDR3 DNA, CDR3 protein. A D gene is named only where the DNA matches it firmly. Some rows mark clone size as missing; the rest say once, few, many or name a class of expanded clone.

>.|.|TRBJ1-5|TRBV19
TGTGCCAGTAGTATTAAGAGGAATCAGCCCCAGCATTTT
CASSIKRNQPQHF
>few|.|TRBJ1-2|TRBV10-2
TGCGCCAGCGGACCATTGGGGCCTAACTATGGCTACACCTTC
CASGPLGPNYGYTF
>.|TRBD1|TRBJ2-7|TRBV29-1
TGCAGCGCCGCCGGGGGACAGGGTTCCTACGAGCAGTACTTC
CSAAGGQGSYEQYF
>once|.|TRBJ2-3|TRBV18
TGTGCCAGCTCACCTCTTTCTAGTCCACAAGATACGCAGTATTTT
CASSPLSSPQDTQYF
>.|TRBD2|TRBJ2-1|TRBV18
TGTGCCAGCTCACCGATCGGGACTAGCGGAGGGGAGCAGTTCTTC
CASSPIGTSGGEQFF
>.|.|TRBJ1-1|TRBV18
TGTGCCAGCTCACCACGTCTTTCTGGGGATGAAGCTTTCTTT
CASSPRLSGDEAFF
>.|.|TRBJ1-5|TRBV15
TGTGCCACCAGCAGAGATCCGGGGCTGCAGCCCCAGCATTTT
CATSRDPGLQPQHF
>few|.|TRBJ1-1|TRBV19
TGTGCCACCTTAAAGGGGACCGAAGCTTTCTTT
CATLKGTEAFF
>.|TRBD2|TRBJ2-5|TRBV2
TGTGCCAGCAGTCCCCGGGGGGGGTGGGGAGAGACCCAGTACTTC
CASSPRGGWGETQYF
>.|.|TRBJ2-7|TRBV14
TGTGCCAGCAGCCAAGGCGGGGCGGTCTACGAGCAGTACTTC
CASSQGGAVYEQYF
>.|.|TRBJ1-1|TRBV5-4
TGTGCCAGCAGCCGCGGCGGAGGGTACACTGAAGCTTTCTTT
CASSRGGGYTEAFF
>.|TRBD1|TRBJ2-2|TRBV30
TGTGCCTGGAGTTGGGCGGGCCCGGGACAGGGGGTTTTAGCCGGGGAGCTGTTTTTT
CAWSWAGPGQGVLAGELFF
>few|.|TRBJ1-2|TRBV28
TGTGCCAGCAGTTTGTCCAGGGTTAACTATGGCTACACCTTC
CASSLSRVNYGYTF
>.|.|TRBJ2-1|TRBV15
TGTGCCACCAGCAGAGAAGAGGGGGAGCAGTTCTTC
CATSREEGEQFF
>.|.|TRBJ2-7|TRBV4-2
TGTGCCAGCAGCCAACTTATACGGACCGGCAGGCGTGAGCAGTACTTC
CASSQLIRTGRREQYF
>.|TRBD1|TRBJ2-2|TRBV10-3
TGTGCCATCAGCCAGGGGGCGTCCACCGGGGAGCTGTTTTTT
CAISQGASTGELFF
>once|TRBD2|TRBJ2-3|TRBV7-9
TGTGCCAGCAGCGCCGAGGGACTAGCGGGGGTCACAGATACGCAGTATTTT
CASSAEGLAGVTDTQYF
>.|.|TRBJ2-3|TRBV4-1
TGCGCCAGCAGCCAAGATGGGGCTACGCAGTATTTT
CASSQDGATQYF
>.|TRBD1|TRBJ2-1|TRBV5-6
TGTGCCAGCAGCTTGGGGACAGGGGGATCCTACAATGAGCAGTTCTTC
CASSLGTGGSYNEQFF
>.|.|TRBJ2-7|TRBV18
TGTGCCAGCTCACCACCCGGCGGCCCCCACGAGCAGTACTTC
CASSPPGGPHEQYF
>once|.|TRBJ1-6|TRBV5-1
TGCGCCAGCAGCTTTGAGTCCACTAATTCACCCCTCCACTTT
CASSFESTNSPLHF
>few|TRBD1|TRBJ1-1|TRBV30
TGTGCCTGGAGTCGACAGGGGGCATTTGCTGAAGCTTTCTTT
CAWSRQGAFAEAFF
>once|.|TRBJ2-7|TRBV7-8
TGTGCCAGCAGCTTAGTGCCCCTCCTAGACGAGCAGTACTTC
CASSLVPLLDEQYF
>.|TRBD2|TRBJ2-7|TRBV30
TGTGCCTGGAAAGGACTAGCTAGATACGAGCAGTACTTC
CAWKGLARYEQYF
>.|.|TRBJ1-2|TRBV29-1
TGCAGCGCCCTAGTCTCGGTCGGATATGGCTACACCTTC
CSALVSVGYGYTF
>.|.|TRBJ2-5|TRBV6-6
TGTGCCAGCAGTTACAAGGAGACCCAGTACTTC
CASSYKETQYF
>.|TRBD1|TRBJ2-5|TRBV5-4
TGTGCCAGCAGCTCCGGACAGGGGCGGGAGACCCAGTACTTC
CASSSGQGRETQYF
>.|.|TRBJ2-7|TRBV28
TGTGCCAGCACGGACTCCTACGAGCAGTACTTC
CASTDSYEQYF
>medium-sized|.|TRBJ1-3|TRBV11-2
TGTGCCAGCAGCCGCCTACAGCGAAACTCTGGAAACACCATATATTTT
CASSRLQRNSGNTIYF
>.|.|TRBJ2-7|TRBV6-6
TGTGCCAGCAGTGTCGGGGGCGAGAGCTCCTACGAGCAGTACTTC
CASSVGGESSYEQYF
>.|TRBD1|TRBJ2-3|TRBV5-8
TGTGCCAGCACAGGGGGCATTATAGATACGCAGTATTTT
CASTGGIIDTQYF
>.|.|TRBJ2-2|TRBV10-1
TGCGCCAGCAGTGAGCCGCAAAACACCGGGGAGCTGTTTTTT
CASSEPQNTGELFF
>.|.|TRBJ1-1|TRBV5-4
TGTGCCAGCAGCTTGCGGGACGCGAACACTGAAGCTTTCTTT
CASSLRDANTEAFF
>.|.|TRBJ2-3|TRBV19
TGTGCCAGTAGTATATCAGAGGGCCTCGGCACAGATACGCAGTATTTT
CASSISEGLGTDTQYF
>few|TRBD1|TRBJ2-7|TRBV7-2
TGTGCCAGCAAACTCCAGGGGGAAACCTACGAGCAGTACTTC
CASKLQGETYEQYF
>few|.|TRBJ1-1|TRBV7-3
TGTGCCAGCAGCCGAACAGTGAACACTGAAGCTTTCTTT
CASSRTVNTEAFF
>.|TRBD2|TRBJ2-5|TRBV11-1
TGTGCCAGCAGCGCCTATAGCGGGACCTTCCAAGAGACCCAGTACTTC
CASSAYSGTFQETQYF